The 18 T cell receptor beta chains below were found in one sample sequenced in a study of T cells in Graves' hyperthyroidism and ophthalmopathy. Using RNA transcripts as the source, TCR beta CDR3 regions were amplified. An initial round of RT-PCR targeting the TCR CDR3 relied on the HTBI primer set. TCRdb passed the multiplex PCR reads through MiXCR, listing each CDR3 protein once. The sample contains about 300,000 distinct CDR3 sequences, about 13% of which appear only once. The sequenced sample consisted of blood. Receptors were obtained from a woman in her 40s with Graves' hyperthyroidism.

The chain joins TRBV9 to TRBJ2-7; 8 nucleotides align to TRBD2. Germline loops: CDR1 SGDLS, CDR2 YYNGEE. V shed 3 bases, J shed 6 bases, and the junction held 14 bases outside the gene matches. This CDR3 has 16 residues. The DNA of the CDR3 is TGTGCCAGCAGCGCCACGGGCAGCGGGAGAGTGGGCGAGCAGTACTTC. Amino acids: CASSATGSGRVGEQYF.

This clonotype was recorded at least ten times. The CDR3 loop reads CASNGRLAGLGHNEQFF. CDR3 bases: TGTGCCAGCAACGGGCGCCTAGCGGGATTGGGGCACAATGAGCAGTTCTTC. V usage is TRBV28 and J usage is TRBJ2-1; 9 bases agree with TRBD2. Germline V lookup: CDR1 MDHEN, CDR2 SYDVKM. CDR3 length equals 17 residues. After removal of 7 bases from V and 5 bases from J, the junction contained 15 bases not matched to a gene.

This clonotype was detected many times. This chain uses TRBV7-8 with TRBJ2-1, with D unclear. This CDR3 contains 16 residues. CDR1 and CDR2 (germline): SGHVS, FQNEAQ. The V end was cut by 1 base, the J end by 4 bases, with 14 bases between. The CDR3, as DNA: TGTGCCAGCAGCTTAGGGCGAAGGGCAAGGTACAATGAGCAGTTCTTC. It specifies CASSLGRRARYNEQFF.

This clonotype was detected many times. This chain links TRBV28 with TRBJ1-6, with TRBD1 identical over 8 bases. From germline, CDR1 is MDHEN and CDR2 SYDVKM. The CDR3 runs to 15 residues. Trimming removed 7 bases from V and 3 bases from J; junction bases left unmatched: 5. The CDR3 nucleotides read TGTGCCAGCACCCCAGACAGGGGCTATAATTCACCCCTCCACTTT. Translated: CASTPDRGYNSPLHF.

Points on this clonotype: One end of the junction is discordant with germline, which a read error may explain. The chain combines TRBV7-9 with TRBJ1-1; D unresolved. The CDR3 spans 17 residues. CDR1 and CDR2 from the germline V gene are SEHNR and FQNEAQ (reference sequence). This chain's CDR3 is CASSADLDGRTNTVAFF. The CDR3 coding sequence is TGTGCCAGCAGCGCTGATTTGGACGGACGGACGAACACTGTAGCTTTCTTT.

This clonotype was picked up many times. The chain uses TRBV28 and TRBJ2-1; D is unresolved. This CDR3 comprises 14 residues. Germline-derived CDR1 and CDR2 are MDHEN and SYDVKM. Trimming stripped 5 bases from V and 5 bases from J, with 13 bases between. The CDR3 DNA is TGTGCCAGCAGTGAGGTCAACATTCACAATGAGCAGTTCTTC. This codes for CASSEVNIHNEQFF.

J is TRBJ1-2 and V is TRBV6-2 or TRBV6-3, with D unresolved. This CDR3 region has 13 residues. Germline V CDR1 and CDR2: MNHEY, SVGEGT. V lost 6 bases and J 3 bases, leaving 11 bases between the germline ends. CDR3 DNA: TGTGCCAGCAGGGCAACAGTGGACTATGGCTACACCTTC. Encoded protein: CASRATVDYGYTF.

There are many counts of this clonotype. V gene TRBV28 combines with J gene TRBJ2-3; tentatively, D is TRBD1 or TRBD2 (5 bases each). Between the trimmed V and J ends, which lost 6 bases and 5 bases, there was a span of 18 bases. Germline loops: CDR1 MDHEN, CDR2 SYDVKM. The CDR3 runs 15 residues. The CDR3 protein is CASRRGEGRGDTQYF. The CDR3 DNA follows: TGTGCCAGCAGGCGAGGTGAGGGGAGAGGAGATACGCAGTATTTT.

This clonotype was recorded a few times. V usage is TRBV5-6 and J usage is TRBJ1-5; D is ambiguous. CDR1 SGHDT and CDR2 YYEEEE come from the germline V gene. V lost 0 bases, J lost 6 bases, and 10 bases lay in between. CDR3 size: 14 residues. This chain's CDR3 is CASSLGRKGQPQHF. The CDR3 region has the DNA TGTGCCAGCAGCTTGGGCAGGAAAGGTCAGCCCCAGCATTTT.

In this sample, this clonotype turned up many times. The chain recombines TRBV12-3 or TRBV12-4 with TRBJ2-1; a possible D gene is TRBD2 (6 bases). Trimming removed 3 bases at V and 5 bases at J, with 11 bases between. CDR3 size: 14 residues. The CDR3, as DNA: TGTGCCAGCAGTTTCCTAGCGAGGCACAATGAGCAGTTCTTC. This translates into CASSFLARHNEQFF.

This clonotype was found many times. CDR3 loop: CASSLFPLRWSEAFF. The CDR3 DNA reads TGTGCCAGCAGCTTATTCCCGCTCCGGTGGAGTGAAGCTTTCTTT. The chain combines TRBV11-3 with TRBJ1-1; D not resolved. Trimming removed 2 bases at V and 7 bases at J, with 17 bases between. CDR3 length equals 15 residues. Germline lookup yields CDR1 SGHNT and CDR2 YENEEA.

This clonotype was detected ten times or more. The rearrangement joins TRBV20-1 to TRBJ1-6; the D is unclear. CDR1 and CDR2 (germline): DFQATT, SNEGSKA (reference sequence). The V and J ends lost 5 bases and 0 bases respectively, with 8 bases between them. The CDR3 covers 14 residues. DNA for the CDR3: TGCAGTGCTTACTCGAGCTCCTATAATTCACCCCTCCACTTT. Translating gives CSAYSSSYNSPLHF.

Only a few counts were recorded for this clonotype. CDR3 residues: CATSDSWEGNEQFF. DNA for the CDR3: TGTGCCACCAGTGATTCGTGGGAGGGTAATGAGCAGTTCTTC. This chain links TRBV24-1 with TRBJ2-1; 7 bases map to TRBD2. V trimming: 2 bases; J trimming: 7 bases; junction bases outside the gene matches: 4. Per the germline V gene, CDR1 is KGHDR and CDR2 is SFDVKD. The CDR3 loop spans 14 amino acids.

This clonotype appeared many times. The chain combines TRBV6-6 with TRBJ2-7; D call uncertain. V was trimmed by 0 bases and J by 5 bases, leaving 8 bases between them. CDR3 length equals 13 residues. Germline V CDR1 and CDR2: MNHNY, SVGAGI (reference sequence). Here the CDR3 DNA reads TGTGCCAGCAGTTACTCGGGGTCCGACGAGCAGTACTTC. Protein: CASSYSGSDEQYF.

About this clonotype: Just one base apart from a much larger clone, this may be a read error. V and J are TRBV2 and TRBJ2-7; D ambiguous. Germline assignment: CDR1 SNHLY and CDR2 FYNNEI. This CDR3 is built from 13 residues. The CDR3 reads CASSEALLDEQCF. CDR3 DNA sequence: TGTGCCAGCAGTGAAGCGCTTCTCGACGAGCAGTGCTTC.

This clonotype came up many times. V and J are TRBV29-1 and TRBJ2-3; D is unresolved. Trimming took 3 bases from V and 0 from J, leaving 1 base between them. Germline V gene sequence: CDR1 SQVTM, CDR2 ANQGSEA. The CDR3 has 11 amino acids. The CDR3 is CSVDSTDTQYF. In nucleotides, the CDR3 is TGCAGCGTTGACAGCACAGATACGCAGTATTTT.

This clonotype appeared many times. CDR3 sequence (DNA): TGTGCCAGCAGCGTACGCCCCCCACCGAACACCGGGGAGCTGTTTTTT. As protein: CASSVRPPPNTGELFF. The V call is TRBV9, the J call TRBJ2-2, with D unclear. V shed 1 base and J shed 0 bases, with 10 bases lying between them. The CDR3 covers 16 residues. Germline CDR1 SGDLS, CDR2 YYNGEE.

Only a few counts were recorded for this clonotype. V and J are TRBV12-5 and TRBJ2-1, with D possibly matching TRBD2 (6 bases). The CDR3 totals 15 residues. V was trimmed by 3 bases and J by 5 bases, leaving 14 bases between them. CDR1 and CDR2 from the germline V gene are LGHNT and FRNRAP. CDR3 in DNA: TGTGCTAGTGGTTTAGAATCCGGGAGACACAATGAGCAGTTCTTC. It encodes CASGLESGRHNEQFF.